The clone carrying this T cell receptor (beta chain) was counted once. Its antigen is unknown. The study ran its PCR with 60 Vbeta and 13 Jbeta primers. Repertoires were generated with immunoSEQ multiplex PCR, while TCRdb's copy carries only in-frame clones and drops some. The sample yields 150,000 to 200,000 clones, about 87% seen once. These data come from a study of cytomegalovirus exposure and HLA in healthy donors. Notes on the study in general: Later, an analysis showed that TCR beta chains associated with HLA were more clonally expanded than others that were equally common.

The V and J ends lost 5 bases and 1 base, in that order; junction bases with no gene match: 6. The CDR3 totals 16 residues. The germline CDR1 and CDR2 sequences are KGHSH and LQKENI. The chain uses TRBV18 and TRBJ2-7; TRBD2 matches at 12 bases. This clonotype was obtained from a woman aged 18-30 years in good health and CMV-seronegative. The material sequenced was PBMCs. DNA of the CDR3: TGTGCCAGCTCATGGACTAGCGGGACCCCGTCCTACGAGCAGTACTTC. Translated, it gives CASSWTSGTPSYEQYF.